This T cell receptor (beta chain) was captured by sequencing in a study of cytomegalovirus exposure and HLA in healthy donors. Study results and caveats: The study had only CMV serostatus as immune exposure information. HLA restriction was apparent for most CMV-associated TCR beta chains in a later analysis. Cytomegalovirus association was listed for 164 TCR beta chains.

Germline V lookup: CDR1 SGHRS, CDR2 YFSETQ. CDR3 length: 17 amino acids. Trimming pared 0 bases from V and 2 bases from J, leaving 16 bases between. Use of 60 Vbeta and 13 Jbeta primers characterized the PCR. The assay was immunoSEQ multiplex PCR, and TCRdb's table has in-frame clones only and misses some. The table lists 90,000 to 120,000 clones, approximately 73% of them singletons, with 7% to 8% in the top ten. Comments on this clone: Its antigen remains unknown.

The chain combines TRBV5-1 with TRBJ2-3; D is undetermined. Sequences were obtained from PBMCs. The receptor comes from a man aged 25-45 years in good health and CMV-seronegative. For the CDR3, the DNA is TGCGCCAGCAGCTTGGGGGTCGGCAGCGACCTCACAGATACGCAGTATTTT. Translating gives CASSLGVGSDLTDTQYF.